A single TCR beta chain is shown here with its context. Its specificity is not known. The data stem from a study of cytomegalovirus exposure and HLA in healthy donors. Findings of the study overall: Diagnosis of cytomegalovirus status made by the classifier reportedly showed high specificity and sensitivity. For TCR beta chains, V- and J-gene trimming was later linked to a missense DCLRE1C variant.

Primers included in the PCR were 60 Vbeta and 13 Jbeta primers. The assay was immunoSEQ multiplex PCR, and TCRdb's table has in-frame clones only and misses some. The sample holds roughly 220,000 clones, under 80% seen once. Germline assignment: CDR1 SGDLS and CDR2 YYNGEE. The length of the CDR3 is 16 residues. V dropped 4 bases and J dropped 5; count of bases not matched to a gene: 11. The specimen was PBMCs. The TCR comes from a woman aged 25-40 years in good health and CMV-seronegative. V is TRBV9 and J is TRBJ2-7; TRBD2 matches at 11 bases. The CDR3 DNA sequence: TGTGCCAGCAGCCAAGAATTTAGCGGGGGGGCCAACGAGCAGTACTTC. This translates into CASSQEFSGGANEQYF. The full variable domain, completed using reference TRBV9 and TRBJ2-7, is DSGVTQTPKHLITATGQRVTLRCSPRSGDLSVYWYQQSLDQGLQFLIQYYNGEERAKGNILERFSAQQFPDLHSELNLSSLELGDSALYFCASSQEFSGGANEQYFGPGTRLTVT.